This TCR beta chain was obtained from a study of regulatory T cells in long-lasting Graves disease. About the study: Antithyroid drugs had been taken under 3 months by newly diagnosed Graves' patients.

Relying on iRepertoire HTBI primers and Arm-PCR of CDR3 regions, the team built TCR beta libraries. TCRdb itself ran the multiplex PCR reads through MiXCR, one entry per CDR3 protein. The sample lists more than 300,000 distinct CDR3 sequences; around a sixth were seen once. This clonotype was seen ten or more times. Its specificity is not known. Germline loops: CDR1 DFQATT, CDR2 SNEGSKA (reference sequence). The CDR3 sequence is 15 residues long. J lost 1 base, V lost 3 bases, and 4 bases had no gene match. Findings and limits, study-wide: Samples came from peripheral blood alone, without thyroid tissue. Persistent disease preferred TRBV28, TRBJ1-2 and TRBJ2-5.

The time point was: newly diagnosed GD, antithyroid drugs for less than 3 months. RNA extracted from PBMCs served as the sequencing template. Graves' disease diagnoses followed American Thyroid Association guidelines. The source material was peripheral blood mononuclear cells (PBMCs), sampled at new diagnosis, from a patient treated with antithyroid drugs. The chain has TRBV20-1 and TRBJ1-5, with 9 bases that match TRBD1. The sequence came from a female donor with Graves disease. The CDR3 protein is CSARDRGMSNQPQHF. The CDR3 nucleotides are TGCAGTGCTAGGGACAGGGGAATGAGCAATCAGCCCCAGCATTTT.